These 21 T cell receptor beta chains came from one sample sequenced in a study of T-cell reconstitution after alpha-beta-depleted transplantation in children. The TCRbeta library was prepared with unique molecular identifiers. Each CDR3 protein is one row after TCRdb ran MiXCR on the PCR reads. The data contain hundreds of thousands of distinct CDR3 sequences, about 17% of them singletons. The sample in question was PBMCs, mostly from graft donor cells, obtained 360 days after TCRalphabeta/CD19-depleted stem cell transplant. The receptors shown here come from a boy in the first two years of life who had a stem cell transplant for Wiskott-Aldrich syndrome, so the T cells may come from the graft donor.

This clonotype was counted only a few times. This chain connects TRBV11-2 to TRBJ2-7, with 9 nucleotides matching TRBD1. The CDR3 runs 13 residues. The J segment lost 7 bases and the V segment lost 5 bases, leaving 6 bases of the junction unmatched. The V gene's germline CDR1 is SGHAT and CDR2 FQNNGV. CDR3 bases: TGTGCCAGCAGCCCTGGGACAGGGTGGGAGCAGTACTTC. This encodes CASSPGTGWEQYF.

This clonotype was observed at least ten times. The J gene is TRBJ2-7, the V gene TRBV29-1; D is undetermined. The V end was cut by 4 bases, the J end by 4 bases, with 14 bases between. Germline lookup yields CDR1 SQVTM and CDR2 ANQGSEA. The CDR3 totals 13 residues. CDR3 sequence reads: CSVGFEIGYEQYF. In DNA form, the CDR3 reads TGCAGCGTTGGGTTCGAGATAGGATACGAGCAGTACTTC.

J is TRBJ1-1 and V is TRBV15, with D possibly being TRBD1 (6 bases). The CDR3 totals 14 residues. V was cut by 0 bases and J by 4 bases, with 9 bases left in between. The germline gives CDR1 LNHNV, CDR2 YYDKDF (reference sequence). CDR3 residues: CATSRDQGLTEAFF. The CDR3 coding sequence is TGTGCCACCAGCAGAGATCAGGGGCTCACTGAAGCTTTCTTT.

The chain carries TRBV5-1 and TRBJ2-2; D is possibly TRBD1 or TRBD2 (5 bases each). The V end was cut by 0 bases, the J end by 2 bases, with 11 bases between. CDR3 length: 16 amino acids. The germline V gene encodes CDR1 SGHRS and CDR2 YFSETQ. The CDR3 reads CASSLASGPNTGELFF. The CDR3 coding sequence is TGCGCCAGCAGCTTGGCGTCGGGGCCTAACACCGGGGAGCTGTTTTTT.

The chain couples TRBV11-1 to TRBJ1-6; D remains unclear. The CDR3 extends over 12 amino acids. CDR1 SGHAT and CDR2 FQDESV come from the germline V gene (reference sequence). Trimming cost V 5 bases and J 12 bases, with 11 bases left between them. Here the CDR3 DNA reads TGTGCCAGCAGCCCGGACCGGCTACCCCTCCACTTT. Translating it yields CASSPDRLPLHF. The variable domain in full, completed from reference TRBV11-1 and TRBJ1-6, reads EAEVAQSPRYKITEKSQAVAFWCDPISGHATLYWYRQILGQGPELLVQFQDESVVDDSQLPKDRFSAERLKGVDSTLKIQPAELGDSAMYLCASSPDRLPLHFGNGTRLTVT.

The chain's CDR3 is CASTPTSSGNTIYF. DNA of the CDR3: TGCGCCAGCACGCCGACGAGCTCTGGAAACACCATATATTTT. The V gene is TRBV4-3, the J gene TRBJ1-3; no clear D. This CDR3 spans 14 amino acids. In germline, CDR1 is LGHNA, CDR2 YSLEER. V gave up 7 bases and J gave up 0 bases, with 10 bases separating them.

In this sample, this clonotype turned up a few times. The V and J genes are TRBV28 and TRBJ1-5, with 10 bases matching TRBD1. This CDR3 has 17 residues. Per the germline V gene, CDR1 is MDHEN and CDR2 is SYDVKM. Trimming at V came to 3 bases and at J to 3 bases, leaving 8 bases not matched to a gene. The CDR3 coding sequence is TGTGCCAGCAGTTTGAGGGACAGGGGTAGGTTCAATCAGCCCCAGCATTTT. This encodes CASSLRDRGRFNQPQHF.

This clonotype was detected only a few times. V usage is TRBV29-1 and J usage is TRBJ1-1, with D hard to call. The V gene lost 7 bases and the J gene lost 1 base, with 7 bases spanning the gap. CDR3 length: 11 residues. Germline V gives CDR1 SQVTM, CDR2 ANQGSEA. Here the CDR3 reads CSAFQNTEAFF. The CDR3 bases are TGCAGCGCCTTCCAGAACACTGAAGCTTTCTTT. The entire variable domain, with the rest obtained from reference TRBV29-1 and TRBJ1-1, is as follows: SAVISQKPSRDICQRGTSLTIQCQVDSQVTMMFWYRQQPGQSLTLIATANQGSEATYESGFVIDKFPISRPNLTFSTLTVSNMSPEDSSIYLCSAFQNTEAFFGQGTRLTVV.

The V and J genes are TRBV23-1 and TRBJ2-7, with D hard to call. TRBV23-1 is an open reading frame whose function is uncertain. The ends were cut back, 0 bases at V and 3 bases at J, with 6 bases in the middle. This CDR3 has 13 residues. The CDR3 here is CASSQSMSYEQYF. CDR3 DNA: TGCGCCAGCAGTCAATCGATGAGCTACGAGCAGTACTTC.

The chain employs TRBV9 and TRBJ2-7, with unresolved D. With 0 bases removed from V and 6 bases from J, the gap between germline ends came to 13 bases. CDR1 and CDR2 (germline): SGDLS, YYNGEE. The length of the CDR3 is 14 residues. CDR3 region: CASSVDHRWGEQYF. The CDR3 bases are TGTGCCAGCAGCGTAGATCACCGGTGGGGCGAGCAGTACTTC.

The chain is built from TRBV28 and TRBJ1-5, with D possibly TRBD1 on 6 matching bases. Germline CDR1 and CDR2: MDHEN and SYDVKM. The CDR3 spans 14 residues. The V and J ends lost 5 bases and 0 bases respectively, with 8 bases between them. CDR3 sequence: CASSKGGSNQPQHF. For the CDR3, the DNA is TGTGCCAGCAGTAAGGGGGGTAGCAATCAGCCCCAGCATTTT.

The chain employs TRBV27 and TRBJ2-3, with D tentatively TRBD2 (6 bases). The CDR3 sequence is 16 residues long. Trimming took 5 bases from V and 2 from J, leaving 17 bases between them. CDR1 and CDR2 from the germline V gene are MNHEY and SMNVEV (reference sequence). The CDR3 DNA follows: TGTGCCAGCAGTCCCTACGCGGGAAGATTCACAGATACGCAGTATTTT. It is translated as CASSPYAGRFTDTQYF.

This clonotype showed up just a few times. The chain joins TRBV15 to TRBJ2-1; TRBD2 agrees at 13 bases. Germline CDR1 and CDR2: LNHNV and YYDKDF (reference sequence). V lost 1 base, J lost 4 bases, and 7 bases stayed unmatched. The CDR3 has 18 residues. The CDR3 DNA follows: TGTGCCACCAGCAGAGGTCGACTAGCGGGAGGTTTATACAATGAGCAGTTCTTC. Translation gives CATSRGRLAGGLYNEQFF. Using reference TRBV15 and TRBJ2-1 for the parts outside the CDR3, the full variable domain is DAMVIQNPRYQVTQFGKPVTLSCSQTLNHNVMYWYQQKSSQAPKLLFHYYDKDFNNEADTPDNFQSRRPNTSFCFLDIRSPGLGDTAMYLCATSRGRLAGGLYNEQFFGPGTRLTVL.

This rearrangement joins TRBV12-3 or TRBV12-4 to TRBJ2-3; TRBD2 aligns across 10 bases. Trimming cost V 3 bases and J 4 bases; bases outside gene matches: 10. This CDR3 comprises 17 residues. CDR3 sequence: CASSLRLAGELPDTQYF. DNA of the CDR3: TGTGCCAGCAGTTTGCGGCTAGCGGGAGAACTGCCAGATACGCAGTATTTT.

This clonotype has just a few counts. V gene TRBV5-6 combines with J gene TRBJ2-4; D unclear. This CDR3 spans 13 amino acids. V lost 7 bases and J lost 0, with 8 bases in between. Germline CDR1 and CDR2: SGHDT and YYEEEE. CDR3 nucleotide sequence: TGTGCCAGCGGAATAGTAGCCAAAAACATTCAGTACTTC. It codes for CASGIVAKNIQYF.

The chain links TRBV5-1 to TRBJ2-1; 7 positions agree with TRBD1. The CDR3 has 18 residues. Germline-derived CDR1 and CDR2 are SGHRS and YFSETQ. With V trimmed by 0 bases and J by 4 bases, 13 bases remained unmatched. The CDR3 here is CASSLDPAGTVGYNEQFF. CDR3 DNA sequence: TGCGCCAGCAGCTTGGACCCGGCCGGGACAGTGGGTTACAATGAGCAGTTCTTC.

There are a few counts of this clonotype. This rearrangement joins TRBV9 to TRBJ2-6; 7 positions agree with TRBD2. V gave up 3 bases and J gave up 3 bases; unmatched junction bases: 6. This CDR3 comprises 16 residues. CDR1 and CDR2 from the germline V gene are SGDLS and YYNGEE. This CDR3 is CASSAPWDYGANVLTF. The CDR3 DNA reads as TGTGCCAGCAGCGCCCCCTGGGACTATGGGGCCAACGTCCTGACTTTC.

This clonotype was seen a handful of times. The J gene is TRBJ2-1, the V gene TRBV5-5, with D tentatively TRBD1 (5 bases). This CDR3 is 14 amino acids long. V lost 6 bases to trimming and J lost 3 bases, with 13 bases between them. Germline values: CDR1 SGHKS, CDR2 YYEKEE (reference sequence). The CDR3 reads CASTGSGFYNEQFF. The CDR3, as DNA: TGTGCCAGCACTGGATCAGGGTTCTACAATGAGCAGTTCTTC.

This chain links TRBV4-1 with TRBJ2-6; D may be TRBD1 (6 bases). Trimming removed 2 bases at V and 0 bases at J, with 14 bases between. The CDR3 has 18 residues. CDR1 MGHRA and CDR2 YSYEKL come from the germline V gene. The CDR3 nucleotides are TGCGCCAGCAGCCAAACAGGGTTGTTCCCCTCTGGGGCCAACGTCCTGACTTTC. It specifies CASSQTGLFPSGANVLTF.

The rearrangement joins TRBV7-9 to TRBJ1-4; D gene uncertain. Germline-derived CDR1 and CDR2 are SEHNR and FQNEAQ (reference sequence). The CDR3 spans 16 residues. The V end lost 5 bases, the J end lost 8 bases, and 21 bases lay between the germline ends. The CDR3 spells CASSKKRDLNGEKLFF. The DNA of the CDR3 is TGTGCCAGCAGCAAAAAAAGAGACCTCAATGGAGAAAAACTGTTTTTT.

The CDR3 here is CATSGGGCHQETQYF. DNA of the CDR3: TGTGCCACCAGTGGAGGCGGGTGTCACCAAGAGACCCAGTACTTC. The rearrangement uses TRBV24-1 and TRBJ2-5, with D tentatively TRBD2 (5 bases). V lost 5 bases, J lost 0 bases, and 12 bases lay in between. CDR3 length: 15 residues. The V gene's germline CDR1 is KGHDR and CDR2 SFDVKD.